This TCR beta chain was sequenced for a study of T cell responses to AZD1222 COVID-19 vaccine. Produced via immunoSEQ multiplex PCR; TCRdb's table is partial and in-frame only. The table shows about 150,000 clones, with around 94% occurring only once. Germline V gene sequence: CDR1 KGHSH, CDR2 LQKENI. The CDR3 consists of 13 residues. Trimming shortened V by 3 bases and J by 7 bases, and 9 bases separated the two germline ends. This clonotype was sampled from an adult in good health. The V gene is TRBV18, the J gene TRBJ2-2; D is perhaps TRBD2 (6 bases). The sample was peripheral blood, taken on day 0 of AZD1222 vaccination. This CDR3 reads CASSPRGDGELFF. The CDR3 DNA is TGTGCCAGCTCACCGCGGGGTGACGGGGAGCTGTTTTTT. Full variable domain (missing parts from reference TRBV18 and TRBJ2-2): NAGVMQNPRHLVRRRGQEARLRCSPMKGHSHVYWYRQLPEEGLKFMVYLQKENIIDESGMPKERFSAEFPKEGPSILRIQQVVRGDSAAYFCASSPRGDGELFFGEGSRLTVL.